This TCR beta chain appears in the sequencing data of a study of glioma-infiltrating T cells. Using RNA template, CDR3s of TCR alpha and beta were amplified with iRepertoire arm-PCR. One-step reverse transcription and amplification started from around 100-400 ng of tissue mRNA or PBMC total RNA. TCRdb re-derived calls from the multiplex PCR reads in MiXCR, one entry per CDR3 protein. The data hold about 180,000 distinct CDR3 sequences, with over 40% observed a single time. This sequence originates from a human donor with low-grade glioma or glioblastoma, undergoing nonglioma brain surgery, or in good health (not recorded which). Sequenced sample: glioma tissue, nonneoplastic brain tissue, or PBMCs (not recorded which).

CDR3 in amino acids: CASSVIAGGYEQYF. The CDR3 coding sequence is TGTGCCAGCAGCGTGATAGCGGGAGGTTACGAGCAGTACTTC. The V gene is TRBV6-2 or TRBV6-3, the J gene TRBJ2-7; TRBD2 aligns across 10 bases. Trimming took 6 bases from V and 4 from J; bases not matched to a gene: 6. Germline loops: CDR1 MNHEY, CDR2 SVGEGT. The CDR3 extends over 14 amino acids.